Below, 13 T cell receptor beta chains from the same sample are listed, as sequenced in a study of tumor-infiltrating lymphocytes in primary liver carcinoma. TCR beta cDNA was prepared out of 500 ng total RNA by means of a constant-region primer. The TCR beta library was amplified through three nested multiplex PCR rounds in a modified ARM-PCR procedure. Rounds one and two of PCR, each of 10 cycles, were primed with TRBV1-TRBV30 forward primers and a C-beta reverse primer. TCRdb reprocessed the multiplex PCR reads via MiXCR and lists one record per CDR3 protein. Among about 180,000 distinct CDR3 sequences listed, over 50% were seen once. The authors took blood RNA from unsorted whole blood and also extracted germline DNA. The sequenced sample was peripheral blood. These receptors came from a man aged 40-50 years with primary liver carcinoma and hepatitis B virus infection.

For this clonotype: A junction end diverges from the germline sequence, so it may reflect a read error. V usage is TRBV11-2 and J usage is TRBJ2-3, with 8 bases that match TRBD2. CDR1 is SGHAT and CDR2 is FQNNGV in the germline V gene. The CDR3 runs 14 residues. The CDR3: CASSRGGIADTHYF. The CDR3 DNA follows: TGTGCCAGCAGCCGGGGGGGCATCGCAGACACGCATTATTTC.

The chain employs TRBV4-1 and TRBJ2-3; 8 nucleotides agree with TRBD2. The germline gives CDR1 MGHRA, CDR2 YSYEKL. V lost 8 bases to trimming and J lost 4 bases; unmatched junction nucleotides: 17. The CDR3 length is 17 residues. The chain's CDR3 is CASHAVAGKWYPDTQYF. The CDR3 region has the DNA TGCGCCAGCCACGCAGTAGCGGGAAAATGGTATCCAGATACGCAGTATTTT.

This sequence joins TRBV10-2 and TRBJ1-6; D is uncertain. Germline V gene sequence: CDR1 WSHSY, CDR2 SAAADI. V gave up 0 bases and J gave up 10 bases, with 10 bases separating them. CDR3 size: 14 residues. CDR3 loop: CASSESGSGSPLHF. As DNA, the CDR3 is TGCGCCAGCAGTGAGTCAGGTTCTGGATCACCCCTCCACTTT.

This clonotype was seen at least ten times. The chain recombines TRBV29-1 with TRBJ2-3; D is undetermined. Germline-derived CDR1 and CDR2 are SQVTM and ANQGSEA. Trimming pared 4 bases from V and 6 bases from J, leaving 17 bases between. The length of the CDR3 is 14 residues. The CDR3 reads CSVALGAGQDTQYF. CDR3 in DNA: TGCAGCGTTGCGTTGGGCGCAGGCCAGGATACGCAGTATTTT.

Comments on this clonotype: This sequence may be a read error, since a much larger clone differs from it by one base. The chain links TRBV14 to TRBJ2-5; D is undetermined. Germline loops: CDR1 SGHDN, CDR2 FVKESK. The V gene lost 0 bases and the J gene lost 7 bases, with 12 bases spanning the gap. CDR3 length equals 14 residues. CDR3 in amino acids: CASSQDHSIGTQYF. DNA for the CDR3: TGTGCCAGCAGCCAAGATCACTCGATTGGGACCCAGTACTTC. The whole variable domain, filled in from reference TRBV14 and TRBJ2-5, reads EAGVTQFPSHSVIEKGQTVTLRCDPISGHDNLYWYRRVMGKEIKFLLHFVKESKQDESGMPNNRFLAERTGGTYSTLKVQPAELEDSGVYFCASSQDHSIGTQYFGPGTRLLVL.

The table lists this clonotype with a few counts. CDR3 nucleotides: TGTGCCGGCTCCAGGGAGCACACTGAAGCTTTCTTT. Protein product: CAGSREHTEAFF. This sequence joins TRBV30 and TRBJ1-1; possible D gene TRBD1, 5 bases. The V end was cut by 8 bases, the J end by 3 bases, with 13 bases between. The CDR3 is 12 amino acids. The germline V gene encodes CDR1 GTSNPN and CDR2 SVGIG (reference sequence).

The V call is TRBV11-2, the J call TRBJ2-2; the match to TRBD2 covers 7 bases. With 4 bases clipped from V and 5 bases from J, the junction kept 16 bases outside the gene matches. The CDR3 consists of 18 residues. Looked up from germline, CDR1 is SGHAT and CDR2 is FQNNGV. CDR3 loop: CASSSRGLSGVKTGELFF. CDR3 sequence (DNA): TGTGCCAGCAGCTCCCGGGGACTATCGGGAGTGAAGACCGGGGAGCTGTTTTTT.

As to this clonotype: A much larger clone is a single base away; this may be a read error. The chain uses TRBV4-2 and TRBJ2-7; D is ambiguous. CDR1 and CDR2 from the germline V gene are LGHNA and YNFKEQ. CDR3 size: 15 residues. CDR3 nucleotide sequence: TGCGCCAGCAGCAGTAACAGCGATACTACCTACGAGCAGTACTTC. Encoded protein: CASSSNSDTTYEQYF.

Points on this clonotype: The junction departs from germline at one end; a sequencing error may be responsible. The V gene is TRBV29-1, the J gene TRBJ2-1; D not certain. The CDR3 is made up of 11 amino acids. Germline-derived CDR1 and CDR2 are SQVTM and ANQGSEA. The CDR3 is CSVIGVNEQSF. DNA for the CDR3: TGCAGCGTCATTGGGGTCAATGAGCAGTCCTTC.

V and J are TRBV12-3 or TRBV12-4 and TRBJ2-7; D gene unclear. This CDR3 has 12 amino acids. The V end lost 1 base, the J end lost 5 bases, and 6 bases lay between the germline ends. The DNA of the CDR3 is TGTGCCAGCAGTTTAGGGGAAGACGAGCAGTACTTC. The encoded protein is CASSLGEDEQYF.

Of note for this clonotype: This may stem from a read error, because a much larger clone lies one nucleotide away. The rearrangement links TRBV11-2 to TRBJ1-1; perhaps TRBD1 as D (5 bases). Germline V gives CDR1 SGHAT, CDR2 FQNNGV. The CDR3 is 14 residues long. CDR3 bases: TGTGCCAGCAACTTAGTTAGGGGAGACACTGAAGCTTTCTTT. Translation gives CASNLVRGDTEAFF. The full variable domain, in which reference TRBV11-2 and TRBJ1-1 provide the parts outside the CDR3, is EAGVAQSPRYKIIEKRQSVAFWCNPISGHATLYWYQQILGQGPKLLIQFQNNGVVDDSQLPKDRFSAERLKGVDSTLKIQPAKLEDSAVYLCASNLVRGDTEAFFGQGTRLTVV.

This clonotype has a count of ten or more. This chain joins TRBV11-2 and TRBJ1-5, with D perhaps TRBD1 (5 bases). The CDR3 consists of 13 residues. Trimming shortened V by 5 bases and J by 8 bases, and 13 bases separated the two germline ends. CDR1 is SGHAT and CDR2 is FQNNGV in the germline V gene. Here the CDR3 DNA reads TGTGCCAGCAGCCCTGGGGCTCGGGAGCCCCAGCATTTT. Translating gives CASSPGAREPQHF.

V usage is TRBV28 and J usage is TRBJ2-1; D gene ambiguous. V was cut by 5 bases and J by 11 bases, with 10 bases left in between. The V gene's germline CDR1 is MDHEN and CDR2 SYDVKM. The CDR3 loop spans 11 amino acids. The CDR3 region has the DNA TGTGCCAGCAGTCTCGACCCTAAGCAGTTCTTC. This sequence encodes CASSLDPKQFF.